The 11 T cell receptor beta chains below were found in one sample sequenced in a study of T cells in Graves' hyperthyroidism and ophthalmopathy. Researchers took RNA transcripts and amplified the TCR beta CDR3 regions from them. With the HTBI primer set, the TCR CDR3 went through a first round of RT-PCR. One entry per CDR3 protein, called by TCRdb with MiXCR from the multiplex PCR reads. There are over 700,000 distinct CDR3 sequences in the sample; roughly a third occur only once, and less than 35% lies in the top ten. Material: blood. These receptors were obtained from a woman aged 40 to 50 with Graves' hyperthyroidism.

Notes on this clonotype: A much larger clone is a single base away; this may be a read error. The chain is built from TRBV12-3 or TRBV12-4 and TRBJ2-5; 9 nucleotides line up with TRBD1. This CDR3 is built from 13 residues. Trimming took 6 bases from V and 5 from J; bases not matched to a gene: 4. The CDR3 bases are TGTGCCAGCAGCCACAGGGGGCAGGAGACCCAGTACTTC. Translating gives CASSHRGQETQYF.

This clonotype was detected many times. The chain has TRBV7-9 and TRBJ1-5; unclear D gene. Germline-derived CDR1 and CDR2 are SEHNR and FQNEAQ (reference sequence). V shed 4 bases and J shed 6 bases, with 16 bases lying between them. The CDR3 consists of 15 residues. Here the CDR3 DNA reads TGTGCCAGCAGCTCGGGAGGGCTCGCGGTTCAGCCCCAGCATTTT. This codes for CASSSGGLAVQPQHF. The full variable domain, in which reference TRBV7-9 and TRBJ1-5 provide the parts outside the CDR3, is DTGVSQNPRHKITKRGQNVTFRCDPISEHNRLYWYRQTLGQGPEFLTYFQNEAQLEKSRLLSDRFSAERPKGSFSTLEIQRTEQGDSAMYLCASSSGGLAVQPQHFGDGTRLSIL.

This clonotype was counted a few times. A far larger clone is off by one base, so a read error is likely. This chain links TRBV6-6 with TRBJ2-7; no clear D. Trimming removed 7 bases at V and 3 bases at J, with 7 bases between. CDR1 and CDR2 from the germline V gene are MNHNY and SVGAGI (reference sequence). The CDR3 has 11 amino acids. The CDR3 nucleotides read TGTGCCAGCAATTGGGGCTACGAGCAGTACTTC. Translating gives CASNWGYEQYF.

As to this clonotype: With a much larger clone just one base away, this may be a read error. The chain joins TRBV7-9 to TRBJ1-5, with 8 bases that match TRBD1. Per germline, CDR1 SEHNR and CDR2 FQNEAQ (reference sequence). The CDR3 extends over 13 amino acids. The trim removed 11 bases at V and 5 bases at J, leaving 8 bases unmatched. The CDR3 DNA sequence: TGTGCCGGTAACAGGGGGGACGATCAGCCCCAGCATTTT. This gives the protein CAGNRGDDQPQHF.

This clonotype was picked up a small number of times. CDR3 sequence (DNA): TGTGCCAGCAGCCCCGACGGAGCCGCAACTAATGAAAAACTGTTTTTT. Translation: CASSPDGAATNEKLFF. This rearrangement joins TRBV7-2 to TRBJ1-4; D is undetermined. Trimming took off 5 bases at V and 0 bases at J, with 13 bases between the two ends. CDR3 length: 16 residues. Per the germline V gene, CDR1 is SGHTA and CDR2 is FQGNSA.

This clonotype was detected ten times or more. The chain uses TRBV7-9 and TRBJ2-6; D is undetermined. Trimming stripped 1 base from V and 0 bases from J, with 7 bases between. The CDR3 is made up of 16 amino acids. The germline V gene has CDR1 SEHNR and CDR2 FQNEAQ (reference sequence). In DNA form, the CDR3 reads TGTGCCAGCAGCTTAGATGTGGGCTCTGGGGCCAACGTCCTGACTTTC. Its translation: CASSLDVGSGANVLTF.

In this sample, this clonotype turned up once. Possible read error: a much larger clone is one base away. Since no conserved phenylalanine or tryptophan closes the CDR3, a read error is the likely cause. The J gene is TRBJ1-1, the V gene TRBV29-1, with D maybe TRBD1 (5 bases). The V and J ends lost 6 bases and 4 bases respectively, with 15 bases between them. This CDR3 has 13 residues. Germline CDR1 is SQVTM and CDR2 is ANQGSEA. CDR3 coding DNA: TGCAGCGTATTCGCGTTCGGGGCCACTGAAGCTTTCTCT. This codes for CSVFAFGATEAFS.

The sample holds a few counts of this clonotype. The chain joins TRBV19 to TRBJ1-1; a possible D gene is TRBD1 (5 bases). V dropped 6 bases and J dropped 7 bases, with 12 bases sitting between them. CDR3 length: 12 amino acids. CDR1 LNHDA and CDR2 SQIVND come from the germline V gene (reference sequence). CDR3 in DNA: TGTGCCAGTAGCACCGGGGCCCTTGAAGCTTTCTTT. The encoded protein is CASSTGALEAFF.

The chain has TRBV14 and TRBJ1-6; D not resolved. The CDR3 contains 15 residues. Trimming removed 8 bases at V and 12 bases at J, with 23 bases between. Germline V CDR1 and CDR2: SGHDN, FVKESK. CDR3: CASSPRAALMEPLHF. As DNA, the CDR3 is TGTGCCAGCTCACCCCGGGCAGCCTTAATGGAACCCCTCCACTTT.

The chain carries TRBV10-2 and TRBJ1-1; 8 bases align to TRBD1. The CDR3 contains 15 residues. Germline values: CDR1 WSHSY, CDR2 SAAADI. With 5 bases clipped from V and 1 base from J, the junction kept 6 bases outside the gene matches. The DNA for the CDR3 is TGCGCCAGCAGTTCGCCAGGGGGCCCGAACACTGAAGCTTTCTTT. This codes for CASSSPGGPNTEAFF.

This rearrangement joins TRBV12-3 or TRBV12-4 to TRBJ2-7; no definite D call. V dropped 8 bases and J dropped 3 bases, with 14 bases sitting between them. The CDR3 is made up of 13 amino acids. The CDR3 region has the DNA TGTGCCAGCGCCTTAGGACGGAACTACGAGCAGTACTTC. This gives the protein CASALGRNYEQYF.